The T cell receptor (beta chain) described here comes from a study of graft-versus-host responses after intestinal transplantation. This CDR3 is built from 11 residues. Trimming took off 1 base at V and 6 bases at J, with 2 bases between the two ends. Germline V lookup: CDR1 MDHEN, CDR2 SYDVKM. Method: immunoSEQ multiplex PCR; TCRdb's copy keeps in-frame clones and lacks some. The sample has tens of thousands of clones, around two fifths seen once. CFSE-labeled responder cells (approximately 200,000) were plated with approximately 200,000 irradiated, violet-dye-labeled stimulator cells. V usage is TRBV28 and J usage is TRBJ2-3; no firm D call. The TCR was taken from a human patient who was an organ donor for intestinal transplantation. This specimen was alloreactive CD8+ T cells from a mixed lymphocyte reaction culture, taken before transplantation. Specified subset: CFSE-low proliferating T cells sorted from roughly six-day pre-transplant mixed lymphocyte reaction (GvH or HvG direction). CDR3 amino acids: CASSLFDTQYF. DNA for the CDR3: TGTGCCAGCAGTTTATTTGATACGCAGTATTTT.